This T cell receptor beta chain was recovered during a study of blood T cell repertoires in COVID-19. Study as a whole: PBMCs, B-cell-depleted T cells, or T cells were the source of the cDNA or gDNA that made up the material.

CDR1 is MDHEN and CDR2 is SYDVKM in the germline V gene. The CDR3 spans 17 residues. The V gene lost 2 bases and the J gene lost 3 bases, with 17 bases spanning the gap. Measured with immunoSEQ multiplex PCR; TCRdb has only the in-frame clones, and not every one. This sample has about 350,000 clones; 85% to 90% occur once, and the top ten carry approximately 0.97%. Sequences were obtained from PBMCs or T cells enriched from blood (not recorded which). The origin of this receptor is a woman under 40 who had been exposed to COVID-19. The chain recombines TRBV28 with TRBJ2-1, with TRBD1 as a possible D gene (5 bases). CDR3 DNA: TGTGCCAGCAGTTTAACCGTAGTTGCAGGGTACTACAATGAGCAGTTCTTC. It yields the protein CASSLTVVAGYYNEQFF.